This T cell receptor (beta chain) was identified in a study of Graves' ophthalmopathy and Graves' hyperthyroidism. V shed 7 bases, J shed 3 bases, and the junction held 14 bases outside the gene matches. CDR1 and CDR2 (germline): MDHEN, SYDVKM. The CDR3 sequence is 16 residues long. For repertoire sequencing, the TCR beta CDR3 regions were amplified from RNA transcripts. Second-round multiplex PCR came after a first-round RT-PCR that employed HTBI primers. MiXCR, applied by TCRdb to the multiplex PCR reads, yields one record per CDR3 protein. The sample consists of about 400,000 distinct CDR3 sequences, under 25% of them appearing once. This clonotype was seen at least ten times. Absence of ophthalmopathy within 18 months of follow-up defined stable hyperthyroidism. The diagnosis combined clinical symptoms, thyroxine, TRAb, thyroid ultrasound and orbital computed tomography scans.

The sample taken for sequencing was peripheral blood. The TCR was taken from a woman aged 18 to 35 with stable Graves' hyperthyroidism. The chain carries TRBV28 and TRBJ2-7; TRBD2 agrees at 8 bases. The CDR3 loop is CASTKGLSSGLYEQYF. The DNA of the CDR3 is TGTGCCAGCACCAAAGGGTTGTCTAGCGGGCTCTACGAGCAGTACTTC.